This T cell receptor beta chain was identified during a study of T cell repertoires in cytomegalovirus infection. Overall study findings and caveats: Ex vivo responses were dominated by HLA-C-restricted CMV-specific TCR beta clonotypes.

TCRdb re-derived calls from the reads in MiXCR, one entry per CDR3 protein. Of some 920,000 distinct CDR3 sequences in the sample, less than 35% were seen once. Germline values: CDR1 LGHNT, CDR2 FRNRAP. V dropped 3 bases and J dropped 6 bases, with 16 bases sitting between them. The length of the CDR3 is 15 residues. Concerning this clonotype itself: Its antigen is undetermined.

This receptor was obtained from a human donor in good health (CMV status not recorded). Some clones in this sample may be carry-over from other donors' samples. This material consisted of cultured CD8+ T cells from PBMCs, taken from culture after CMV antigen stimulation. The rearrangement links TRBV12-5 to TRBJ2-3; D may be TRBD2 (7 bases). CDR3 sequence: CASGFRGGTEDTQYF. Here the CDR3 DNA reads TGTGCTAGTGGTTTCCGCGGGGGCACCGAGGATACGCAGTATTTT.